These 27 T cell receptor beta chains originate from one sample sequenced in a study of beta chain features in type 1 diabetes. General study findings and limits: Among patients with Type 1 diabetes, TCRB CDR3s were moderately but significantly shorter in every one of the four CD4+ subsets.

The study reverse transcribed the entire isolated RNA, so it sequenced expressed TCRB transcripts. Only in-frame clones appear in the TCRdb table, and some are missing; sequencing was by immunoSEQ multiplex PCR. The profile covers about 160,000 clones, with 10% appearing a single time and roughly 0.45% taken by the ten largest. No antigen has been assigned to these receptors. The specimen sequenced was central memory CD4+ T cells from blood. The receptors here all came from a man aged 25-40 years with type 1 diabetes.

This clone was observed a handful of times. The chain has TRBV5-1 and TRBJ2-7, with 8 bases identical to TRBD1. Germline V gives CDR1 SGHRS, CDR2 YFSETQ. J was trimmed by 7 bases and V by 5 bases; bases with no gene match: 11. This CDR3 contains 14 residues. CDR3 sequence (DNA): TGCGCCAGCAGTACGGGACAGGAAGGAGTGGAGCAGTACTTC. This encodes CASSTGQEGVEQYF.

This chain joins TRBV1 and TRBJ2-7; the D segment call TRBD1 is taken from the table without a DNA check. TRBV1 is a documented pseudogene. There are 14 residues in the CDR3. The CDR3 sequence: CTSSQAGQGGEQYF. DNA for the CDR3: TGCACCAGCAGCCAAGCCGGACAGGGTGGCGAGCAGTACTTC.

This clone was counted only a few times. The J gene is TRBJ1-4, the V gene TRBV7-2; TRBD1 agrees at 7 bases. Unmatched junction bases numbered 9, after V lost 1 base and J lost 4 bases. This CDR3 is 17 amino acids long. Germline assignment: CDR1 SGHTA and CDR2 FQGNSA. CDR3 nucleotides: TGTGCCAGCAGCTTAGTAGCGACAGGGAGTTATAATGAAAAACTGTTTTTT. Translated, it gives CASSLVATGSYNEKLFF.

The gene calls are TRBV6-5 and TRBJ2-3; 10 nucleotides line up with TRBD2. The CDR3 extends over 15 amino acids. V was clipped by 5 bases and J by 2 bases; unmatched bases: 4. The germline gives CDR1 MNHEY, CDR2 SVGAGI. In DNA, the CDR3 is TGTGCCAGCAGTATCACTAGCGGGAACACAGATACGCAGTATTTT. Protein sequence: CASSITSGNTDTQYF.

J is TRBJ2-5 and V is TRBV7-9; D gene uncertain. The CDR3 covers 17 residues. Germline CDR1 SEHNR, CDR2 FQNEAQ (reference sequence). Trimming left V 5 bases short and J 1 base short, with 20 bases between. The CDR3 DNA sequence: TGTGCCAGCAGCCTCCTAAGGTCAGCAGCGATCCAAGAGACCCAGTACTTC. Translating it yields CASSLLRSAAIQETQYF.

This clone was detected a few times. The CDR3 spells CATSSGQGRNEQFF. The CDR3 region has the DNA TGTGCCACCAGCAGTGGACAGGGTAGGAATGAGCAGTTCTTC. The V and J genes are TRBV15 and TRBJ2-1; 8 bases fit TRBD1. The V segment lost 3 bases and the J segment 7 bases; nucleotides outside the gene matches: 5. Per the germline V gene, CDR1 is LNHNV and CDR2 is YYDKDF (reference sequence). CDR3 length equals 14 residues.

This clone was observed at least ten times. The chain combines TRBV11-3 with TRBJ2-1; 15 bases line up with TRBD2. The CDR3 spans 15 residues. V shed 3 bases and J 6 bases; nucleotides not matched to a gene: 0. Looked up from germline, CDR1 is SGHNT and CDR2 is YENEEA. CDR3 nucleotide sequence: TGTGCCAGCAGCTTGGGACTAGCGGGAGGCAATGAGCAGTTCTTC. This codes for CASSLGLAGGNEQFF.

This clone was found a few times. CDR3 in amino acids: CAWSVAHTGELFF. The CDR3 bases are TGTGCCTGGAGTGTAGCTCACACCGGGGAGCTGTTTTTT. The chain joins TRBV30 to TRBJ2-2; D uncertain. Trimming took off 0 bases at V and 3 bases at J, with 5 bases between the two ends. CDR3 size: 13 residues. The germline V gene has CDR1 GTSNPN and CDR2 SVGIG (reference sequence).

V usage is TRBV4-2 and J usage is TRBJ2-3; D perhaps matches TRBD2 (5 bases). With 1 base removed from V and 5 bases from J, the gap between germline ends came to 10 bases. The CDR3 covers 14 residues. CDR1 and CDR2 from the germline V gene are LGHNA and YNFKEQ. CDR3 sequence (DNA): TGTGCCAGCAGCCAAGGGGAGTTACGAGATACGCAGTATTTT. Its translation is CASSQGELRDTQYF.

This clone was found a few times. The chain uses TRBV30 and TRBJ1-1; D call uncertain. The CDR3 length is 14 residues. From germline, CDR1 is GTSNPN and CDR2 SVGIG (reference sequence). Trimming cost V 4 bases and J 0 bases, with 12 bases left between them. CDR3 amino acids: CAWTRWVLNTEAFF. The CDR3 DNA is TGTGCCTGGACCAGGTGGGTCCTGAACACTGAAGCTTTCTTT.

This chain uses TRBV15 with TRBJ2-2, with 7 bases that match TRBD1. The CDR3 consists of 16 residues. Trimming at V came to 6 bases and at J to 3 bases, leaving 10 bases not matched to a gene. Per germline, CDR1 LNHNV and CDR2 YYDKDF (reference sequence). The DNA for the CDR3 is TGTGCCACCAGAGGGACAGCTAATCAGTACACCGGGGAGCTGTTTTTT. It encodes CATRGTANQYTGELFF.

As to this clone: Relative to the germline gene, one junction end is altered; a read error may explain this. The V call is TRBV28, the J call TRBJ2-5; no reliable D call. Germline-derived CDR1 and CDR2 are MDHEN and SYDVKM. This CDR3 has 13 residues. The CDR3 here is CASSFNNQEAQYF. The CDR3 DNA reads as TGTGCCAGCAGTTTTAACAATCAAGAGGCCCAGTACTTC.

The chain links TRBV5-4 to TRBJ2-2, with D perhaps matching TRBD2 (5 bases). The CDR3 covers 16 residues. CDR1 is SGHNT and CDR2 is YYREEE in the germline V gene (reference sequence). The V and J ends lost 4 bases and 3 bases respectively, with 16 bases between them. For the CDR3, the DNA is TGTGCCAGCAGCGCCGGGATCCTCCTACACACCGGGGAGCTGTTTTTT. It yields the protein CASSAGILLHTGELFF.

In this sample, this clone turned up a few times. CDR3 sequence: CASSFDRGNGYTF. The DNA for the CDR3 is TGTGCCAGCAGTTTCGACAGGGGGAATGGCTACACCTTC. The J gene is TRBJ1-2, the V gene TRBV5-4, with 9 bases matching TRBD1. Germline loops: CDR1 SGHNT, CDR2 YYREEE (reference sequence). With 5 bases clipped from V and 6 bases from J, the junction kept 5 bases outside the gene matches. The CDR3 is 13 amino acids.

In regard to this clone: One end of the junction is discordant with germline, which a read error may explain. The chain is built from TRBV15 and TRBJ2-1; 7 bases line up with TRBD2. The CDR3 sequence is 14 residues long. Germline V gene sequence: CDR1 LNHNV, CDR2 YYDKDF (reference sequence). CDR3 protein: CATSRDFQRGSFLF. The CDR3 region has the DNA TGTGCCACCAGCAGGGACTTCCAGCGGGGTTCATTCCTCTTC.

The chain is built from TRBV9 and TRBJ2-2; D ambiguous. Between the trimmed V and J ends, which lost 2 bases and 4 bases, there was a span of 6 bases. The CDR3 is 13 amino acids. CDR1 SGDLS and CDR2 YYNGEE come from the germline V gene. The CDR3 reads CASSVYSTGELFF. The CDR3 DNA reads TGTGCCAGCAGCGTGTACAGCACCGGGGAGCTGTTTTTT.

The table lists this clone with a few counts. This sequence joins TRBV5-1 and TRBJ2-3; the match to TRBD2 covers 8 bases. J lost 5 bases, V lost 0 bases, and 2 bases had no gene match. The CDR3 length is 14 residues. The V gene's germline CDR1 is SGHRS and CDR2 YFSETQ. For the CDR3, the DNA is TGCGCCAGCAGCTTGGGACGGGAGGGAGATACGCAGTATTTT. Translation gives CASSLGREGDTQYF. The variable domain in full, completed from reference TRBV5-1 and TRBJ2-3, reads KAGVTQTPRYLIKTRGQQVTLSCSPISGHRSVSWYQQTPGQGLQFLFEYFSETQRNKGNFPGRFSGRQFSNSRSEMNVSTLELGDSALYLCASSLGREGDTQYFGPGTRLTVL.

The rearrangement joins TRBV19 to TRBJ2-6; weak D call: TRBD1 (5 bases). The germline V and J ends were trimmed by 7 bases and 1 base, with 17 bases remaining between them. The CDR3 runs to 17 residues. In germline, CDR1 is LNHDA, CDR2 SQIVND (reference sequence). The CDR3 loop reads CASTTQQGWSGANVLTF. DNA of the CDR3: TGTGCCAGTACCACACAGCAGGGATGGTCTGGGGCCAACGTCCTGACTTTC.

The chain employs TRBV4-2 and TRBJ2-1; 8 bases line up with TRBD2. This CDR3 region has 17 residues. Germline V gene data show CDR1 as LGHNA and CDR2 as YNFKEQ. J lost 7 bases, V lost 1 base, and 12 bases had no gene match. CDR3 coding DNA: TGTGCCAGCAGCCAAGGGTCTGGAGCGGGAGCCGAGAATGAGCAGTTCTTC. This codes for CASSQGSGAGAENEQFF.

This clone was observed a few times. V gene TRBV2 combines with J gene TRBJ1-2; a weak D match, TRBD1 (6 bases). Germline assignment: CDR1 SNHLY and CDR2 FYNNEI. V lost 5 bases, J lost 7 bases, and 17 bases lay in between. This CDR3 region has 14 residues. This CDR3 reads CASSLNRAWGGYTF. Written as DNA, the CDR3 is TGTGCCAGCAGTCTTAACAGGGCCTGGGGTGGCTACACCTTC.

This clone was seen only a few times. CDR3 sequence reads: CASKDREIYGYTF. The CDR3 DNA follows: TGTGCCAGCAAGGACAGGGAGATCTATGGCTACACCTTC. This chain links TRBV7-9 with TRBJ1-2; TRBD1 aligns across 8 bases. CDR1 and CDR2 from the germline V gene are SEHNR and FQNEAQ (reference sequence). With 7 bases clipped from V and 4 bases from J, the junction kept 5 bases outside the gene matches. CDR3 length equals 13 residues.

V gene TRBV5-1 combines with J gene TRBJ2-6; the match to TRBD1 covers 9 bases. The CDR3 is 16 residues long. Germline values: CDR1 SGHRS, CDR2 YFSETQ. V lost 7 bases and J lost 0; bases outside the gene matches: 5. CDR3 in amino acids: CASWDRAVSGANVLTF. The CDR3 DNA is TGCGCCAGCTGGGACAGGGCCGTCTCTGGGGCCAACGTCCTGACTTTC.

The table lists this clone with a few counts. The J gene is TRBJ2-7, the V gene TRBV7-8; 7 bases are shared with TRBD2. The CDR3 runs to 14 residues. CDR1 is SGHVS, CDR2 FQNEAQ, per germline. J lost 9 bases, V lost 1 base, and 9 bases had no gene match. The CDR3 bases are TGTGCCAGCAGCTTAGACCGCGGGAGATTTTGGCAGTACTTC. It specifies CASSLDRGRFWQYF.

This clone turned up a few times. V and J are TRBV10-3 and TRBJ2-1; unclear D gene. The length of the CDR3 is 14 residues. CDR1 and CDR2 (germline): ENHRY, SYGVKD. The ends were cut back, 6 bases at V and 5 bases at J, with 14 bases in the middle. As DNA, the CDR3 is TGTGCCATCAGGGTGACTGGCGGAGACAATGAGCAGTTCTTC. Amino acid sequence: CAIRVTGGDNEQFF.

This sequence joins TRBV29-1 and TRBJ2-1; TRBD1 agrees at 7 bases. V was pared by 5 bases and J by 6 bases, with 4 bases of the junction left unmatched. The CDR3 has 12 residues. Looked up from germline, CDR1 is SQVTM and CDR2 is ANQGSEA. The CDR3 DNA is TGCAGCGTTAAGGGACAGTTCAATGAGCAGTTCTTC. This translates into CSVKGQFNEQFF.

The chain employs TRBV7-2 and TRBJ2-3; 9 bases align to TRBD1. V gave up 0 bases and J gave up 2 bases; unmatched junction bases: 6. Germline values: CDR1 SGHTA, CDR2 FQGNSA. The CDR3 extends over 17 amino acids. CDR3 sequence (DNA): TGTGCCAGCAGCTTAGCGCCCGGGACAGGGTACACAGATACGCAGTATTTT. Translating gives CASSLAPGTGYTDTQYF.

This sequence joins TRBV7-9 and TRBJ2-7; D might be TRBD2 (5 bases). V was cut by 4 bases and J by 5 bases, with 15 bases left in between. CDR1 SEHNR and CDR2 FQNEAQ come from the germline V gene (reference sequence). The CDR3 totals 14 residues. The CDR3 nucleotides are TGTGCCAGCAGCTATACCGCGGGTGGCGACGAGCAGTACTTC. It is translated as CASSYTAGGDEQYF. Variable domain in full (rest from reference TRBV7-9 and TRBJ2-7): DTGVSQNPRHKITKRGQNVTFRCDPISEHNRLYWYRQTLGQGPEFLTYFQNEAQLEKSRLLSDRFSAERPKGSFSTLEIQRTEQGDSAMYLCASSYTAGGDEQYFGPGTRLTVT.